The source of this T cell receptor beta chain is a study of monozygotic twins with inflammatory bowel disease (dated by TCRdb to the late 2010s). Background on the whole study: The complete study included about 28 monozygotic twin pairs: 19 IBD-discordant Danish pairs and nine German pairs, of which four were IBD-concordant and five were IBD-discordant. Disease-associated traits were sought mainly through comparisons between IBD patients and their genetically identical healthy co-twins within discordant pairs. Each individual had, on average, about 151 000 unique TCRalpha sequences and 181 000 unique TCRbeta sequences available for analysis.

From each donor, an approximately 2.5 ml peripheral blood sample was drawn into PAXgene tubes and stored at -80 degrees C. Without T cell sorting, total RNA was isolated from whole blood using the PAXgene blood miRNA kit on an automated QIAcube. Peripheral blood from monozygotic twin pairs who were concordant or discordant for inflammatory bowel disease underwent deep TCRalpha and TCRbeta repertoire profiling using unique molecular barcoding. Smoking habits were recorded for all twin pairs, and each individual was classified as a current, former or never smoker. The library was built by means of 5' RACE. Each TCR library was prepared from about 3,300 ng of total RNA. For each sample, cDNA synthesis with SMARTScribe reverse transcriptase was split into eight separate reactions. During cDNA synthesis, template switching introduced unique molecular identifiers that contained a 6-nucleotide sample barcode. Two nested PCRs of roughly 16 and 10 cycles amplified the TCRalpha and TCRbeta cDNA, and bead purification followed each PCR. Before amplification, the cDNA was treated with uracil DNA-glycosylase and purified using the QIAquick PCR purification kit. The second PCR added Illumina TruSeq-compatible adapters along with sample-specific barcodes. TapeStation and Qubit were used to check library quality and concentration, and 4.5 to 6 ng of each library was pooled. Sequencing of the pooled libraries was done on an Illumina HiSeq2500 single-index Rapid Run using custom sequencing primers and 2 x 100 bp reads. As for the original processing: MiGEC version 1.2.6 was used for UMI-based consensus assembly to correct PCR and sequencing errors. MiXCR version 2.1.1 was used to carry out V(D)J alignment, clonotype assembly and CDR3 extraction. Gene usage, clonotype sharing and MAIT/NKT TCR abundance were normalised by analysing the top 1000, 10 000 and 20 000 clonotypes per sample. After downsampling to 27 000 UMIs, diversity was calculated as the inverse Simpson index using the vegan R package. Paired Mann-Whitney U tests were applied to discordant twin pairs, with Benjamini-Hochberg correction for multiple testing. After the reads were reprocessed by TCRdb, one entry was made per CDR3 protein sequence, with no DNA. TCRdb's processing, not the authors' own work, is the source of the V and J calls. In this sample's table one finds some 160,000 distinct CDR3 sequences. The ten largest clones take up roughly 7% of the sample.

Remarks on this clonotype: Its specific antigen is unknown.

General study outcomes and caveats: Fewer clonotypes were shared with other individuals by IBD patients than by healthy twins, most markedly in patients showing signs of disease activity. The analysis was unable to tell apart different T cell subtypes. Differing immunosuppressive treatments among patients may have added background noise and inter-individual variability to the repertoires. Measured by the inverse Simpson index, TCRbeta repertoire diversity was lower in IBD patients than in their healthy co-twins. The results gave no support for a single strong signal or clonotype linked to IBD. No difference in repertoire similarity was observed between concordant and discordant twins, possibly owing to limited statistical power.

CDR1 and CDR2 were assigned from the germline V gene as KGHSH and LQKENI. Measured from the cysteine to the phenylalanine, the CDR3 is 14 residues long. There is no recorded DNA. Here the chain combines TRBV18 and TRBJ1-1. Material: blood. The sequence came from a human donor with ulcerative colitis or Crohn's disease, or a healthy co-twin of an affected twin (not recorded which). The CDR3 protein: CASSQGISKTEAFF. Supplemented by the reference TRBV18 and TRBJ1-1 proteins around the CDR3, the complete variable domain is NAGVMQNPRHLVRRRGQEARLRCSPMKGHSHVYWYRQLPEEGLKFMVYLQKENIIDESGMPKERFSAEFPKEGPSILRIQQVVRGDSAAYFCASSQGISKTEAFFGQGTRLTVV.